Below are 16 T cell receptor beta chains sequenced from a single sample in a study of shared clonotypes between healthy human individuals. Produced via immunoSEQ multiplex PCR; TCRdb's table is partial and in-frame only. The table lists roughly 1.4 million clones, 98% to 99% of them singletons. Sequencing was done on a sample of naive CD4+ T cells sorted from blood. Subset given: CD45RA+ positively selected. These receptors all stem from a man younger than 45 in good health.

V usage is TRBV7-6 and J usage is TRBJ2-3; a possible D gene is TRBD1 (6 bases). With 1 base removed from V and 1 base from J, the gap between germline ends came to 9 bases. The CDR3 has 15 amino acids. Germline-derived CDR1 and CDR2 are SGHVS and FNYEAQ. CDR3 nucleotide sequence: TGTGCCAGCAGCTTAGGGGGGCTCGGCACAGATACGCAGTATTTT. Translating it yields CASSLGGLGTDTQYF.

This clone showed up just once. This chain connects TRBV28 to TRBJ1-1; 8 positions match TRBD1. Germline V CDR1 and CDR2: MDHEN, SYDVKM. This CDR3 is built from 15 residues. J was trimmed by 4 bases and V by 5 bases; bases with no gene match: 9. The CDR3 loop reads CASSPTGDISTEAFF. In DNA, the CDR3 is TGTGCCAGCAGTCCGACAGGGGATATATCCACTGAAGCTTTCTTT.

A word on this clone: In the same sample, other DNA sequences code for this CDR3. This chain links TRBV15 with TRBJ2-1, with a weak D call TRBD2 (5 bases). V was pared by 0 bases and J by 6 bases, with 6 bases between. Germline V gives CDR1 LNHNV, CDR2 YYDKDF (reference sequence). CDR3 size: 13 residues. CDR3: CATSRDSGNEQFF. As DNA, the CDR3 is TGTGCCACCAGCAGAGACAGCGGCAATGAGCAGTTCTTC.

This chain's CDR3 is CASSSSPTSGMSADTQYF. The DNA of the CDR3 is TGTGCCAGCAGCTCCTCACCGACTAGCGGGATGAGCGCAGATACGCAGTATTTT. V usage is TRBV11-2 and J usage is TRBJ2-3, with TRBD2 matching over 11 bases. The CDR3 contains 18 residues. Germline V lookup: CDR1 SGHAT, CDR2 FQNNGV. The V and J ends lost 4 bases and 4 bases, in that order; junction bases with no gene match: 13.

This chain joins TRBV4-3 and TRBJ2-5; TRBD1 agrees at 8 bases. Germline CDR1 LGHNA, CDR2 YSLEER. V was pared by 1 base and J by 2 bases, with 3 bases of the junction left unmatched. This CDR3 has 15 amino acids. Here the CDR3 DNA reads TGCGCCAGCAGCCAAGTCAGGACAGGGCAAGAGACCCAGTACTTC. Translating gives CASSQVRTGQETQYF.

In its sample, this clone was seen once. The gene calls are TRBV5-1 and TRBJ1-5; TRBD1 agrees at 7 bases. Germline V lookup: CDR1 SGHRS, CDR2 YFSETQ. J was trimmed by 8 bases and V by 4 bases; bases with no gene match: 6. CDR3 length: 13 amino acids. The CDR3 DNA sequence: TGCGCCAGCAGCCCGGGACAGAGAGAGCCCCAGCATTTT. It codes for CASSPGQREPQHF.

The chain is built from TRBV27 and TRBJ2-7, with 12 bases that match TRBD1. Germline V gene data show CDR1 as MNHEY and CDR2 as SMNVEV (reference sequence). This CDR3 spans 17 amino acids. Trimming removed 5 bases from V and 4 bases from J; junction bases left unmatched: 12. CDR3 protein: CASSPRHPGQGAYEQYF. The CDR3 DNA is TGTGCCAGCAGTCCAAGACATCCGGGACAGGGGGCGTACGAGCAGTACTTC.

The CDR3, as DNA: TGTGCCAGCACCTCTGGAGGTAACAATGAGCAGTTCTTC. Amino acid sequence: CASTSGGNNEQFF. The genes are TRBV25-1 and TRBJ2-1, with D possibly matching TRBD2 (5 bases). This CDR3 spans 13 amino acids. V gave up 7 bases and J gave up 5 bases, with 12 bases separating them. Per germline, CDR1 MGHDK and CDR2 SYGVNS.

The table lists this clone with a count of one. The genes are TRBV2 and TRBJ2-1, with 8 bases matching TRBD2. The CDR3 has 15 residues. V gave up 7 bases and J gave up 8 bases; unmatched junction bases: 13. CDR1 and CDR2 (germline): SNHLY, FYNNEI. The chain's CDR3 is CASIPEAGGLDEQFF. The CDR3 region has the DNA TGTGCCAGCATTCCGGAGGCGGGAGGTCTGGATGAGCAGTTCTTC. The variable domain in full, with the rest retrieved from reference TRBV2 and TRBJ2-1, is EPEVTQTPSHQVTQMGQEVILRCVPISNHLYFYWYRQILGQKVEFLVSFYNNEISEKSEIFDDQFSVERPDGSNFTLKIRSTKLEDSAMYFCASIPEAGGLDEQFFGPGTRLTVL.

V gene TRBV28 combines with J gene TRBJ1-1; 7 bases are a match to TRBD1. Germline CDR1 is MDHEN and CDR2 is SYDVKM. The CDR3 covers 15 residues. V shed 6 bases and J 0 bases; nucleotides not matched to a gene: 7. DNA for the CDR3: TGTGCCAGCAGCCCCCAACAGGGGATGAACACTGAAGCTTTCTTT. Its translation is CASSPQQGMNTEAFF.

This clone was picked up one time. This rearrangement joins TRBV11-3 to TRBJ2-2; tentatively, D is TRBD1 (6 bases). Germline-derived CDR1 and CDR2 are SGHNT and YENEEA. V dropped 4 bases and J dropped 5 bases, with 11 bases sitting between them. The CDR3 is 14 amino acids. The CDR3 loop is CASSYGRGTGELFF. Here the CDR3 DNA reads TGTGCCAGCAGCTATGGAAGGGGGACCGGGGAGCTGTTTTTT. Full variable domain (outside the CDR3, taken from reference TRBV11-3 and TRBJ2-2): EAGVVQSPRYKIIEKKQPVAFWCNPISGHNTLYWYLQNLGQGPELLIRYENEEAVDDSQLPKDRFSAERLKGVDSTLKIQPAELGDSAVYLCASSYGRGTGELFFGEGSRLTVL.

V gene TRBV19 combines with J gene TRBJ2-5; 11 bases are a match to TRBD2. Unmatched junction bases numbered 2, after V lost 1 base and J lost 4 bases. CDR1 is LNHDA, CDR2 SQIVND, per germline (reference sequence). This CDR3 has 15 amino acids. This CDR3 reads CASSIGLAGGETQYF. CDR3 bases: TGTGCCAGTAGTATAGGGCTAGCGGGAGGAGAGACCCAGTACTTC. Filled out from reference TRBV19 and TRBJ2-5, the complete variable domain reads DGGITQSPKYLFRKEGQNVTLSCEQNLNHDAMYWYRQDPGQGLRLIYYSQIVNDFQKGDIAEGYSVSREKKESFPLTVTSAQKNPTAFYLCASSIGLAGGETQYFGPGTRLLVL.

V usage is TRBV27 and J usage is TRBJ2-2, with 7 positions matching TRBD2. CDR1 is MNHEY and CDR2 is SMNVEV in the germline V gene (reference sequence). The CDR3 consists of 14 residues. After removal of 6 bases from V and 4 bases from J, the junction contained 5 bases not matched to a gene. DNA of the CDR3: TGTGCCAGCAGATATGGGAGGGGCACCGGGGAGCTGTTTTTT. Its protein is CASRYGRGTGELFF.

This clone occurred once. J is TRBJ2-7 and V is TRBV10-3; TRBD1 matches 10 bases. The germline CDR1 and CDR2 sequences are ENHRY and SYGVKD. The CDR3 loop spans 14 amino acids. The trim removed 4 bases at V and 5 bases at J, leaving 5 bases unmatched. The CDR3: CAISAGTGVNEQYF. CDR3 in DNA: TGTGCCATCAGTGCAGGGACAGGGGTAAACGAGCAGTACTTC.

V gene TRBV4-3 combines with J gene TRBJ2-6; 9 nucleotides align to TRBD1. The germline V gene has CDR1 LGHNA and CDR2 YSLEER. This CDR3 comprises 18 residues. V shed 1 base, J shed 5 bases, and the junction held 9 bases outside the gene matches. Here the CDR3 DNA reads TGCGCCAGCAGCCAAGGGACAGGGGCAGGCTCCTGGGCCAACGTCCTGACTTTC. It specifies CASSQGTGAGSWANVLTF.

This sequence joins TRBV27 and TRBJ1-1; D gene uncertain. The V end was cut by 0 bases, the J end by 4 bases, with 9 bases between. Germline CDR1 MNHEY, CDR2 SMNVEV (reference sequence). The CDR3 has 14 amino acids. CDR3 sequence reads: CASSLSKESTEAFF. Here the CDR3 DNA reads TGTGCCAGCAGTTTATCCAAGGAGTCCACTGAAGCTTTCTTT.